One TCR beta chain is described in this entry. TCRdb's copy holds only in-frame clones and misses some; the assay was immunoSEQ multiplex PCR. The sample lists 55,000 to 70,000 clones, 65% to 85% seen once, with approximately 4.5% in the top ten. V lost 8 bases to trimming and J lost 8 bases; unmatched junction nucleotides: 7. The V gene's germline CDR1 is MNHNS and CDR2 SASEGT. CDR3 length: 13 amino acids. The record originates from a study of OX40 agonist ivuxolimab in advanced cancers. This specimen was CD4+ or CD8+ T cells sorted from blood, taken in a trial of the OX40 agonist ivuxolimab. The sequence was obtained from an adult with an advanced solid tumor such as melanoma, head and neck, liver or kidney cancer. The chain has TRBV6-1 and TRBJ1-4; 8 bases are shared with TRBD1. The CDR3, as DNA: TGTGCCAGCCGAGGACAGGGCGGGGAAAAACTGTTTTTT. It yields the protein CASRGQGGEKLFF.